Listed here are 18 T cell receptor beta chains from one sample, sequenced in a study of CD8+ T cells in alopecia areata. RNA was isolated and reverse transcribed to cDNA, the sequencing template. Here immunoSEQ multiplex PCR was the method, and the copy in TCRdb shows in-frame clones only, minus some. This sample has about 87,000 clones, with more than 65% found just once. Stated treatment: oral pan-JAK inhibitor, 5-10 mg twice daily. Sequencing was performed on CD8+ T cells sorted from blood, taken at approximately week 42, from a patient treated with tofacitinib. The source is a human donor with alopecia areata.

V gene TRBV4-3 combines with J gene TRBJ1-5; a possible D gene is TRBD1 (5 bases). CDR3 length: 14 amino acids. CDR1 is LGHNA, CDR2 YSLEER, per germline. The V gene lost 1 base and the J gene lost 7 bases, with 11 bases spanning the gap. CDR3 loop: CASSQGREGQPQHF. CDR3 in DNA: TGCGCCAGCAGCCAAGGTAGGGAGGGGCAGCCCCAGCATTTT.

The chain combines TRBV27 with TRBJ1-5; unclear D gene. Trimming shortened V by 8 bases and J by 2 bases, and 13 bases separated the two germline ends. The germline V gene encodes CDR1 MNHEY and CDR2 SMNVEV (reference sequence). This CDR3 has 14 residues. The CDR3 here is CASQVRGGNQPQHF. As DNA, the CDR3 is TGTGCCAGCCAAGTCCGAGGTGGCAATCAGCCCCAGCATTTT.

In this sample, this clone turned up once. V and J are TRBV11-2 and TRBJ2-7; 7 bases are shared with TRBD1. CDR3 length: 14 amino acids. Germline CDR1 SGHAT, CDR2 FQNNGV. V lost 5 bases to trimming and J lost 5 bases; unmatched junction nucleotides: 9. Here the CDR3 reads CASSPTGIRNEQYF. The CDR3 bases are TGTGCCAGCAGCCCGACAGGGATTAGGAACGAGCAGTACTTC.

In its sample, this clone was seen a few times. The chain has TRBV29-1 and TRBJ1-2; unclear D gene. The CDR3 length is 12 residues. Germline loops: CDR1 SQVTM, CDR2 ANQGSEA. Trimming removed 7 bases at V and 8 bases at J, with 17 bases between. The CDR3 bases are TGCAGCGCCCACGACGGCACAGACGGCTACACCTTC. Its protein is CSAHDGTDGYTF.

This clone has only a few counts. This rearrangement joins TRBV4-3 to TRBJ2-6, with no clear D. In germline, CDR1 is LGHNA, CDR2 YSLEER. The CDR3 length is 15 residues. Trimming took off 0 bases at V and 2 bases at J, with 5 bases between the two ends. The CDR3 nucleotides read TGCGCCAGCAGCCAAGATAGGACTGGGGCCAACGTCCTGACTTTC. Translating gives CASSQDRTGANVLTF.

The gene calls are TRBV13 and TRBJ1-6; 8 nucleotides match TRBD1. V trimming: 4 bases; J trimming: 0 bases; junction bases outside the gene matches: 5. This CDR3 is 17 amino acids long. CDR1 is PRHDT and CDR2 is FYEKMQ in the germline V gene (reference sequence). CDR3 loop: CASSSDRASSYNSPLHF. CDR3 in DNA: TGTGCCAGCAGCTCGGACAGGGCTAGCTCCTATAATTCACCCCTCCACTTT.

This clone was seen only once. CDR3 coding DNA: TGTGCCACCAGCAGAGATCTTAGCGGGGGACTCTCCTACAATGAGCAGTTCTTC. The encoded protein is CATSRDLSGGLSYNEQFF. This sequence joins TRBV15 and TRBJ2-1; the match to TRBD2 covers 9 bases. V shed 0 bases, J shed 0 bases, and the junction held 6 bases outside the gene matches. Looked up from germline, CDR1 is LNHNV and CDR2 is YYDKDF (reference sequence). The CDR3 runs to 18 residues.

V gene TRBV14 combines with J gene TRBJ2-6; tentatively, D is TRBD1 (6 bases). Trimming took off 1 base at V and 2 bases at J, with 12 bases between the two ends. Germline CDR1 and CDR2: SGHDN and FVKESK. The CDR3 length is 17 residues. CDR3 sequence: CASSQAGALPGANVLTF. The CDR3 nucleotides are TGTGCCAGCAGCCAAGCAGGGGCCCTACCTGGGGCCAACGTCCTGACTTTC.

V usage is TRBV4-3 and J usage is TRBJ2-7, with D possibly matching TRBD1 (5 bases). CDR1 and CDR2 (germline): LGHNA, YSLEER. This CDR3 spans 16 amino acids. V dropped 0 bases and J dropped 1 base, with 13 bases sitting between them. The DNA for the CDR3 is TGCGCCAGCAGCCAAGAAACACAGGAGTCATCCTACGAGCAGTACTTC. It translates to CASSQETQESSYEQYF.

The count of this clone is one. This chain connects TRBV19 to TRBJ1-1; maybe TRBD1 (5 bases). The CDR3 has 12 amino acids. Germline loops: CDR1 LNHDA, CDR2 SQIVND (reference sequence). V was cut by 7 bases and J by 7 bases, with 13 bases left in between. The CDR3 sequence is CASKPGANEAFF. Written as DNA, the CDR3 is TGTGCCAGTAAGCCTGGGGCAAATGAAGCTTTCTTT.

The gene calls are TRBV7-6 and TRBJ1-1, with 7 positions matching TRBD1. Germline-derived CDR1 and CDR2 are SGHVS and FNYEAQ. This CDR3 spans 14 amino acids. After removal of 5 bases from V and 6 bases from J, the junction contained 9 bases not matched to a gene. CDR3 nucleotide sequence: TGTGCCAGCAGCACAAAACAGGGGTCCCCTGAAGCTTTCTTT. Its translation: CASSTKQGSPEAFF.

DNA for the CDR3: TGTGCCAGCAATAACAGGGGGCCGAGCTATGGCTACACCTTC. Translating gives CASNNRGPSYGYTF. The chain has TRBV2 and TRBJ1-2; 9 nucleotides line up with TRBD1. The germline V gene encodes CDR1 SNHLY and CDR2 FYNNEI. This CDR3 comprises 14 residues. V shed 7 bases and J 4 bases; nucleotides not matched to a gene: 7.

This rearrangement joins TRBV23-1 to TRBJ1-1; 8 bases match TRBD1. TRBV23-1 is given ORF status, its function remaining uncertain. V dropped 6 bases and J dropped 1; count of bases not matched to a gene: 10. CDR3 length: 16 residues. CDR3 sequence: CASSQLLDRANTEAFF. The CDR3 DNA follows: TGCGCCAGCAGCCAACTCCTGGACAGGGCGAACACTGAAGCTTTCTTT.

The chain is built from TRBV29-1 and TRBJ2-7, with D perhaps TRBD2 (5 bases). The CDR3 length is 14 residues. Germline CDR1 is SQVTM and CDR2 is ANQGSEA. Between the trimmed V and J ends, which lost 4 bases and 4 bases, there was a span of 17 bases. The CDR3 spells CSVVRNAGEYEQYF. DNA of the CDR3: TGCAGCGTTGTCCGGAACGCTGGGGAGTACGAGCAGTACTTC.

This chain connects TRBV15 to TRBJ2-3, with D unclear. There are 14 residues in the CDR3. Between the trimmed V and J ends, which lost 4 bases and 1 base, there was a span of 9 bases. Per the germline V gene, CDR1 is LNHNV and CDR2 is YYDKDF (reference sequence). The CDR3, as DNA: TGTGCCACCAGCAAGCCCCCAGGCACAGATACGCAGTATTTT. It codes for CATSKPPGTDTQYF.

In this sample, this clone turned up a few times. The V gene is TRBV29-1, the J gene TRBJ2-1; a possible D gene is TRBD2 (6 bases). CDR3 length equals 12 residues. Germline loops: CDR1 SQVTM, CDR2 ANQGSEA. Trimming took off 0 bases at V and 10 bases at J, with 10 bases between the two ends. CDR3 nucleotides: TGCAGCGTTGAAGATCCCGGAGGGGAGCAGTTCTTC. Protein sequence: CSVEDPGGEQFF.

The V and J genes are TRBV9 and TRBJ1-2; TRBD1 matches 9 bases. Germline V gives CDR1 SGDLS, CDR2 YYNGEE. Trimming removed 4 bases from V and 2 bases from J; junction bases left unmatched: 9. The CDR3 has 16 residues. CDR3 protein: CASSPLAGQGNYGYTF. In DNA form, the CDR3 reads TGTGCCAGCAGCCCGCTAGCCGGACAGGGGAACTATGGCTACACCTTC.

The chain links TRBV11-2 to TRBJ2-5; D possibly corresponds to TRBD2 (5 bases). V was clipped by 5 bases and J by 0 bases, with 7 bases between them. This CDR3 is 13 amino acids long. Germline V CDR1 and CDR2: SGHAT, FQNNGV. The CDR3 sequence: CASSREYQETQYF. CDR3 DNA sequence: TGTGCCAGCAGCAGGGAGTACCAAGAGACCCAGTACTTC.